This T cell receptor (beta chain) originates from a study of T cells in Graves' hyperthyroidism and ophthalmopathy. Whole-study findings and limits: Blood also held most thyroid clonotypes expanded beyond 0.001.

The CDR3 is made up of 14 amino acids. Losses at the gene ends were 8 bases for V and 3 bases for J; bases not matched to a gene: 7. Looked up from germline, CDR1 is SGHVS and CDR2 is FNYEAQ. TCR beta CDR3 region amplification was performed from RNA transcripts. The HTBI set primed first-round TCR CDR3 RT-PCR. TCRdb ran MiXCR on the multiplex PCR reads and lists one entry per CDR3 protein. The table shows 75,000 to 100,000 distinct CDR3 sequences, with approximately 39% occurring only once. Of note for this clonotype: The antigen is not known.

This receptor was taken from a woman in her twenties or thirties with Graves' hyperthyroidism. The chain recombines TRBV7-6 with TRBJ2-7; TRBD1 matches at 10 bases. Sequences were obtained from peripheral blood or thyroid tissue (not recorded which). As DNA, the CDR3 is TGTGCCAGCCAACGACAGGGGGCGGACTACGAGCAGTACTTC. Its protein is CASQRQGADYEQYF. Looking up the rest from reference TRBV7-6 and TRBJ2-7 gives the full variable domain: GAGVSQSPRYKVTKRGQDVALRCDPISGHVSLYWYRQALGQGPEFLTYFNYEAQQDKSGLPNDRFSAERPEGSISTLTIQRTEQRDSAMYRCASQRQGADYEQYFGPGTRLTVT.